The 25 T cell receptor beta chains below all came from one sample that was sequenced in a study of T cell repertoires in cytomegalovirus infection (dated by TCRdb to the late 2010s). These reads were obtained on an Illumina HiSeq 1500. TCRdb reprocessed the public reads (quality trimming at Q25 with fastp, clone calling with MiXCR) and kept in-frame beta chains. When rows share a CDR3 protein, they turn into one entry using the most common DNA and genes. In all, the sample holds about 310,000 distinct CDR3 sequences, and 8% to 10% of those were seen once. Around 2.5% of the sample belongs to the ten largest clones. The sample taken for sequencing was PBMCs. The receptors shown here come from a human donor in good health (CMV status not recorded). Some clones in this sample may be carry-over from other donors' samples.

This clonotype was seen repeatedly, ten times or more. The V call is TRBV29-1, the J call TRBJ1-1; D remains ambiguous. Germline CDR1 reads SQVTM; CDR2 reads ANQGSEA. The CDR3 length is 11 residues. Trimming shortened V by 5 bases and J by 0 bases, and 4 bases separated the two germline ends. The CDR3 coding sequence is TGCAGCGTTACCATGAACACTGAAGCTTTCTTT. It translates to CSVTMNTEAFF.

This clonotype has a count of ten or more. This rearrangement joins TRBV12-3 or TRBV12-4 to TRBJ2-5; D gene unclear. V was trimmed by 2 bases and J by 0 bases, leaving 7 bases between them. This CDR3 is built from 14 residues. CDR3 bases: TGTGCCAGCAGTTTATGGAGTCACCAAGAGACCCAGTACTTC. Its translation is CASSLWSHQETQYF.

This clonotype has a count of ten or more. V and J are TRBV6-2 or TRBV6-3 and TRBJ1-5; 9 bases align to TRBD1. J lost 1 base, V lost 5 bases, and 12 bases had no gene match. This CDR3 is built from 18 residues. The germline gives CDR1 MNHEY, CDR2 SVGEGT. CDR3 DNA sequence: TGTGCCAGCAGTCCCGGACAGGGGTTGTTCGGGAGCAATCAGCCCCAGCATTTT. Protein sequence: CASSPGQGLFGSNQPQHF.

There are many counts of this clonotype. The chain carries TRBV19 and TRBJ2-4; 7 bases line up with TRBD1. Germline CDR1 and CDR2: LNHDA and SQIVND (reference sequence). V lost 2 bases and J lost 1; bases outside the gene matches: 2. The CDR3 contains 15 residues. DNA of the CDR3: TGTGCCAGTAGTATAAACAGGGGCGCCAAAAACATTCAGTACTTC. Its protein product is CASSINRGAKNIQYF. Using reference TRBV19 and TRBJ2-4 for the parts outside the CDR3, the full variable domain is DGGITQSPKYLFRKEGQNVTLSCEQNLNHDAMYWYRQDPGQGLRLIYYSQIVNDFQKGDIAEGYSVSREKKESFPLTVTSAQKNPTAFYLCASSINRGAKNIQYFGAGTRLSVL.

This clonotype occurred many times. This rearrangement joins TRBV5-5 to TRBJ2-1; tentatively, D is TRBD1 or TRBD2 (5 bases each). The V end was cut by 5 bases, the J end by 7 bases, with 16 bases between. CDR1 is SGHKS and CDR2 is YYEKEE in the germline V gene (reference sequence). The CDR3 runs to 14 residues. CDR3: CASSLRLWGNEQFF. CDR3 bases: TGTGCCAGCAGTTTAAGGCTCTGGGGGAATGAGCAGTTCTTC.

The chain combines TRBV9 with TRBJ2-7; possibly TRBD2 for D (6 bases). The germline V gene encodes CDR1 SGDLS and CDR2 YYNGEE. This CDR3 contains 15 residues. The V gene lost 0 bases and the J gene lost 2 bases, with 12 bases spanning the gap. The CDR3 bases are TGTGCCAGCAGCGTAGGGGACTCCGCGGCCTACGAGCAGTACGTC. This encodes CASSVGDSAAYEQYV.

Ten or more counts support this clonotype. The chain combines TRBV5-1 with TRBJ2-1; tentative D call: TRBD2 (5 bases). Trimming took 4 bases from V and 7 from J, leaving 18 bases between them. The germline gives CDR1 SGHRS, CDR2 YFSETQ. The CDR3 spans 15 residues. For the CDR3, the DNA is TGCGCCAGCAGCCAGGAGAGAGGGATCTGGAATGAGCAGTTCTTC. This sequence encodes CASSQERGIWNEQFF.

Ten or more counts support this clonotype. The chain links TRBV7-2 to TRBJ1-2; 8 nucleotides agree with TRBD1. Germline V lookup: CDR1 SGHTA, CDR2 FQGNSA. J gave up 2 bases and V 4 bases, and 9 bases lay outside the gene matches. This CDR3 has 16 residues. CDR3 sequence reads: CASSSPEGDRNYGYTF. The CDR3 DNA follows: TGTGCCAGCAGCTCCCCCGAGGGGGACAGGAACTATGGCTACACCTTC.

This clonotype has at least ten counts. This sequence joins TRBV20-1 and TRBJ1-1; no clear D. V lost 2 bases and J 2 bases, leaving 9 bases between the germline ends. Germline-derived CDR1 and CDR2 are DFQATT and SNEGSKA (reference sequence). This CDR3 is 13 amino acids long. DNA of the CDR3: TGCAGTGCTAGACCGACTCAAAACACTGAAGCTTTCTTT. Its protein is CSARPTQNTEAFF.

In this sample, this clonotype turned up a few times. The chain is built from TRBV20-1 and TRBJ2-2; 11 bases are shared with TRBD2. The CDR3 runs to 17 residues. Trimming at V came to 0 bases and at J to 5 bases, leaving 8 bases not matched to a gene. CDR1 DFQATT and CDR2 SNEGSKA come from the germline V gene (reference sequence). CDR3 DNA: TGCAGTGCTAGAGATCCAGATAGCGGGGGGGGAACCGGGGAGCTGTTTTTT. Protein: CSARDPDSGGGTGELFF.

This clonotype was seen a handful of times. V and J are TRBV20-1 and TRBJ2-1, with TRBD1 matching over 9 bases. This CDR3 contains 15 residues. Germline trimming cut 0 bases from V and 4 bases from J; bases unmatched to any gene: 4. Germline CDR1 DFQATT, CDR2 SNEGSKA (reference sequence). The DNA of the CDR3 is TGCAGTGCTAGAGATCAGGACAGGGGTTACAATGAGCAGTTCTTC. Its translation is CSARDQDRGYNEQFF.

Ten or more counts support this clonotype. The CDR3 loop is CASSTSSSYNEQFF. CDR3 coding DNA: TGTGCCAGCAGTACATCTTCCTCCTACAATGAGCAGTTCTTC. The chain is built from TRBV6-2 or TRBV6-3 and TRBJ2-1; D unclear. Trimming removed 5 bases at V and 0 bases at J, with 8 bases between. Germline CDR1 MNHEY, CDR2 SVGEGT. The CDR3 sequence is 14 residues long.

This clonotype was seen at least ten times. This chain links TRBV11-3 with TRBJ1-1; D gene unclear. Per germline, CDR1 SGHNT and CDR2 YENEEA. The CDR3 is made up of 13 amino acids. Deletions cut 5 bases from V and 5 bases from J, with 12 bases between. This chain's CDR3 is CASSAMVETEAFF. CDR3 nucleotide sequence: TGTGCCAGCAGCGCGATGGTAGAGACTGAAGCTTTCTTT.

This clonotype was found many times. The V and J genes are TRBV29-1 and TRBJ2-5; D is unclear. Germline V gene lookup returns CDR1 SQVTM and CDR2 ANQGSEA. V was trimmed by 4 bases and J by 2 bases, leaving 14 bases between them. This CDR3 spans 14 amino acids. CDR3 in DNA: TGCAGCGTTGTGTCTACAATATTACAAGAGACCCAGTACTTC. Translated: CSVVSTILQETQYF. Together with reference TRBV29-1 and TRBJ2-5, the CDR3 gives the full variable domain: SAVISQKPSRDICQRGTSLTIQCQVDSQVTMMFWYRQQPGQSLTLIATANQGSEATYESGFVIDKFPISRPNLTFSTLTVSNMSPEDSSIYLCSVVSTILQETQYFGPGTRLLVL.

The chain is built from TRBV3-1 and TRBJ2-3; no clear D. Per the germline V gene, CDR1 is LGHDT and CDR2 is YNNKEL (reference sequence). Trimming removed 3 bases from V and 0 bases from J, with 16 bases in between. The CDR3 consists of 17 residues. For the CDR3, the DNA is TGTGCCAGCAGCCAGGCAGGTTATTTTTCTAGCACAGATACGCAGTATTTT. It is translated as CASSQAGYFSSTDTQYF.

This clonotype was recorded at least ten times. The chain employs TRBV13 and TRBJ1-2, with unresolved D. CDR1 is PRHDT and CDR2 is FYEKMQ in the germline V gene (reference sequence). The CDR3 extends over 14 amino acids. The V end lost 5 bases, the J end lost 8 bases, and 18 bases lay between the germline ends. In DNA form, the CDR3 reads TGTGCCAGCAGCCCCAGAAATGCCCCCGGAGGCTACACCTTC. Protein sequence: CASSPRNAPGGYTF.

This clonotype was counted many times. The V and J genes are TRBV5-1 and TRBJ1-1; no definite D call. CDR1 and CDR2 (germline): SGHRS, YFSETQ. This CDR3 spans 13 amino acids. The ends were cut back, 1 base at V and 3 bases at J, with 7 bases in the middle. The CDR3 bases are TGCGCCAGCAGCTTGCCGAGTGACACTGAAGCTTTCTTT. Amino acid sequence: CASSLPSDTEAFF.

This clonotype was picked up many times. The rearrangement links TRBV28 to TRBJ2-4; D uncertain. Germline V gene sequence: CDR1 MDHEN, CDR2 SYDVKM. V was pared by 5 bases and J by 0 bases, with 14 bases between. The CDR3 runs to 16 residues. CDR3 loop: CASSPQYGLAKNIQYF. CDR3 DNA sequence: TGTGCCAGCAGTCCACAATATGGGCTAGCCAAAAACATTCAGTACTTC.

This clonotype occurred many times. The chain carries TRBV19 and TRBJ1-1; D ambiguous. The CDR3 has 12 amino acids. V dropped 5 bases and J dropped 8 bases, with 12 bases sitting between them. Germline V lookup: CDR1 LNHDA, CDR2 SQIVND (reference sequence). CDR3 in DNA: TGTGCCAGTAGTCCGTCTCGAGTGGAAGCTTTCTTT. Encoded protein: CASSPSRVEAFF.

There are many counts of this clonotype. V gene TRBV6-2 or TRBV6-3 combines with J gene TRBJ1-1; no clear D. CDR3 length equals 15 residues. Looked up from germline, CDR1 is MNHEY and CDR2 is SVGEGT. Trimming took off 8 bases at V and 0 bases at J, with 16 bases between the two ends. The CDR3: CASCCKTDMNTEAFF. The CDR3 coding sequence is TGTGCCAGCTGCTGTAAGACTGACATGAACACTGAAGCTTTCTTT.

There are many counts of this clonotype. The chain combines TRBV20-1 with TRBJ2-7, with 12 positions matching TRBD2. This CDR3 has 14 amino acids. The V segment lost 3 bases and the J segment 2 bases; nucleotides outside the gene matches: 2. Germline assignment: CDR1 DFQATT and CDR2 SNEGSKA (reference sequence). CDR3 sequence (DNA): TGCAGTGCTAGTCGACTAGCGGGGGCCTACGAGCAGTACTTC. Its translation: CSASRLAGAYEQYF.

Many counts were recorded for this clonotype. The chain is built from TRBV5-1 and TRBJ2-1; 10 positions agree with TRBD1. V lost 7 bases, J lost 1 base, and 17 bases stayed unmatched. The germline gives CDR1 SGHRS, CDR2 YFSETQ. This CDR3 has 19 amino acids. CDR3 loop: CASAQPGTGAFRSYNEQFF. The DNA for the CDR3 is TGCGCCAGCGCACAACCCGGGACAGGGGCTTTCAGGTCCTACAATGAGCAGTTCTTC.

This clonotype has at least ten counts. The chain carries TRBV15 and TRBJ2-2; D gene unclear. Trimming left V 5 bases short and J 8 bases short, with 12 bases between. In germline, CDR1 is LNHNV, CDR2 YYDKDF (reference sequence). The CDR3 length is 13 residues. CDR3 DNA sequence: TGTGCCACCAGCTCGGATTGGCTAGGGGAGCTGTTTTTT. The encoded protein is CATSSDWLGELFF.

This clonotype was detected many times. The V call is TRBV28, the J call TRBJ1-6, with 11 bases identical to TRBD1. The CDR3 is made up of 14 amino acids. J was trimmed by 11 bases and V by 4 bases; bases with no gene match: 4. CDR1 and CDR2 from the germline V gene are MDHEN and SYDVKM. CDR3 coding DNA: TGTGCCAGCAGTTCCGGGACAGGGGGGACACCCCTCCACTTT. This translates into CASSSGTGGTPLHF.

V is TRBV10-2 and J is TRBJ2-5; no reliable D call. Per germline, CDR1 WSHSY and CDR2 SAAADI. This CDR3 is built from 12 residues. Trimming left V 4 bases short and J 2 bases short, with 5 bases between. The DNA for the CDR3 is TGCGCCAGCAGTGTAGGGCAAGAGACCCAGTACTTC. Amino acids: CASSVGQETQYF.